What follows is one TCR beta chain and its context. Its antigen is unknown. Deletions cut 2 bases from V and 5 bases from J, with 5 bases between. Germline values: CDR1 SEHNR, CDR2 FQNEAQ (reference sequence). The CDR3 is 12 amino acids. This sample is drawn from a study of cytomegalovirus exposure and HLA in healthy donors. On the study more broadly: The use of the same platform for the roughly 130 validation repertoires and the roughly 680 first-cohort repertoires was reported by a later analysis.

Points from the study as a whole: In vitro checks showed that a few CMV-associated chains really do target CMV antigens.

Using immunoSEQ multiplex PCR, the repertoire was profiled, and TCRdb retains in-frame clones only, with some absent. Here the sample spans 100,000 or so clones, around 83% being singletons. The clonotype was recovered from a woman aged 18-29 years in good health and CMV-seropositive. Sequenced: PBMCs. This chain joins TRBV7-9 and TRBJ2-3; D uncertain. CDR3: CASSLPRDTQYF. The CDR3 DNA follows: TGTGCCAGCAGCTTACCCCGAGATACGCAGTATTTT.